This T cell receptor (beta chain) was observed in a study of human versus mouse CDR3 diversity and MHC coevolution. The wider study: Reportedly, immunoSEQ detects one in 200,000 T cells with minimized PCR bias.

Regarding this clone: Its matching antigen is unknown.

Assay used: immunoSEQ multiplex PCR; TCRdb lists only in-frame clones, some missing. Seen here are about 60,000 clones, 94% observed once, and the top ten hold 15% to 20%. Study-wide findings and caveats: About 1.7 million TCR beta clonotypes were estimated for humans, the largest repertoire. Mice had fewer CDR3 deletions and insertions than humans on average. Most of the three human donors had the lowest clonal inequality.

After removal of 6 bases from V and 5 bases from J, the junction contained 6 bases not matched to a gene. The CDR3 spans 16 residues. Germline assignment: CDR1 LNHDA and CDR2 SQIVND (reference sequence). The origin of this receptor is a person between 60 and 70 years old in good health. The specimen sequenced was naive CD4+ T cells from blood. Subset here: CD45RO-negative CD62L-positive naive CD4 T cells. The chain links TRBV19 to TRBJ2-5, with TRBD2 matching 16 bases. The CDR3 loop reads CASSTGTSGRAETQYF. In nucleotides, the CDR3 is TGTGCCAGTAGCACCGGGACTAGCGGGAGGGCGGAGACCCAGTACTTC.